The 8 T cell receptor beta chains reported below all come from one sample, sequenced in a study of T-cell reconstitution after alpha-beta-depleted transplantation in children (dated by TCRdb to 2016 to 2017). The treatment or condition label here, explained by the study, means: allogeneic hematopoietic cell transplantation with graft depleted of TCRalphabeta T cells and CD19 B cells. Libraries were constructed by PCR. Sequencing was performed on an Illumina HiSeq 2500. Molecular barcoding was employed in the preparation of TCR libraries, with unique molecular identifiers being used to normalize TCRbeta repertoire quantification. The public reads were quality trimmed at Q25 with fastp and then assembled into clones with MiXCR by TCRdb, keeping productive beta chains. CDR3 protein duplicates are merged, each entry listing the most common genes and DNA. The sample records fewer than 550,000 distinct CDR3 sequences, about 10% of which are singletons. The top ten clones comprise about 15% of the sample.

The sample was PBMCs, mostly from graft donor cells, taken 180 days after TCRalphabeta/CD19-depleted stem cell transplant. Receptors originate from a female patient aged 2-9 years who had a stem cell transplant for aplastic anemia, so the T cells may come from the graft donor.

Ten or more counts support this clonotype. This sequence joins TRBV29-1 and TRBJ2-3; either TRBD1 or TRBD2 may fit D (5 bases each). From germline, CDR1 is SQVTM and CDR2 ANQGSEA. There are 15 residues in the CDR3. With 3 bases removed from V and 1 base from J, the gap between germline ends came to 14 bases. CDR3 loop: CSVEFLGARTDTQYF. The CDR3 region has the DNA TGCAGCGTTGAGTTCCTCGGGGCCCGCACAGATACGCAGTATTTT.

The chain carries TRBV15 and TRBJ1-4, with a possible D match to TRBD1 (6 bases). The CDR3 is 20 amino acids. From germline, CDR1 is LNHNV and CDR2 YYDKDF (reference sequence). V dropped 0 bases and J dropped 6 bases, with 26 bases sitting between them. In DNA, the CDR3 is TGTGCCACCAGCAGAGATCTAATGATCAGGGGCCGGTTAGAGGATGAAAAACTGTTTTTT. This encodes CATSRDLMIRGRLEDEKLFF.

This clonotype appeared a few times. V is TRBV29-1 and J is TRBJ1-2, with D unclear. With 5 bases removed from V and 8 bases from J, the gap between germline ends came to 12 bases. Germline V gene data show CDR1 as SQVTM and CDR2 as ANQGSEA. The CDR3 contains 11 residues. The CDR3 DNA reads TGCAGCGTTCCCTCTCCGGGAGGCTACACCTTC. This sequence encodes CSVPSPGGYTF. The full variable domain, completed using reference TRBV29-1 and TRBJ1-2, is SAVISQKPSRDICQRGTSLTIQCQVDSQVTMMFWYRQQPGQSLTLIATANQGSEATYESGFVIDKFPISRPNLTFSTLTVSNMSPEDSSIYLCSVPSPGGYTFGSGTRLTVV.

The J gene is TRBJ2-2, the V gene TRBV27; 14 bases map to TRBD2. Germline trimming cut 4 bases from V and 8 bases from J; bases unmatched to any gene: 15. The CDR3 has 19 residues. CDR1 and CDR2 (germline): MNHEY, SMNVEV (reference sequence). The CDR3 here is CASSSTGTSGSLGGGELFF. For the CDR3, the DNA is TGTGCCAGCAGTTCAACCGGGACTAGCGGGAGTTTGGGAGGAGGGGAGCTGTTTTTT.

The chain couples TRBV11-2 to TRBJ2-7, with 9 bases aligning to TRBD2. Germline V gene data show CDR1 as SGHAT and CDR2 as FQNNGV. The V and J ends lost 3 bases and 3 bases, in that order; junction bases with no gene match: 6. The CDR3 length is 15 residues. DNA of the CDR3: TGTGCCAGCAGCTTCACCGCTAGCGGGATCTACGAGCAGTACTTC. This translates into CASSFTASGIYEQYF.

This clonotype turned up a few times. The rearrangement uses TRBV7-9 and TRBJ2-3, with TRBD1 matching over 8 bases. This CDR3 spans 15 amino acids. With 3 bases clipped from V and 4 bases from J, the junction kept 6 bases outside the gene matches. Per the germline V gene, CDR1 is SEHNR and CDR2 is FQNEAQ (reference sequence). For the CDR3, the DNA is TGTGCCAGCAGCTTCGACAGGGGAAGCGCAGATACGCAGTATTTT. It codes for CASSFDRGSADTQYF.

This clonotype has just one count. J is TRBJ2-1 and V is TRBV4-3; 8 bases are shared with TRBD2. J was trimmed by 0 bases and V by 1 base; bases with no gene match: 14. The CDR3 spans 20 residues. Germline V gene sequence: CDR1 LGHNA, CDR2 YSLEER. Here the CDR3 DNA reads TGCGCCAGCAGCCAAGTAGCGTCCCTAGCGGGTCTGAGCTCCTACAATGAGCAGTTCTTC. It encodes CASSQVASLAGLSSYNEQFF.

This clonotype was recorded a few times. J is TRBJ1-1 and V is TRBV11-1; the D gene is possibly TRBD1 (6 bases). The V and J ends lost 1 base and 0 bases respectively, with 18 bases between them. CDR3 length: 18 residues. CDR1 is SGHAT and CDR2 is FQDESV in the germline V gene (reference sequence). The CDR3 is CASSLGRPGATLNTEAFF. The CDR3, as DNA: TGTGCCAGCAGCTTAGGCCGTCCAGGGGCGACATTGAACACTGAAGCTTTCTTT. The variable domain in full, with the rest retrieved from reference TRBV11-1 and TRBJ1-1, is EAEVAQSPRYKITEKSQAVAFWCDPISGHATLYWYRQILGQGPELLVQFQDESVVDDSQLPKDRFSAERLKGVDSTLKIQPAELGDSAMYLCASSLGRPGATLNTEAFFGQGTRLTVV.